The subject of this entry is one T cell receptor beta chain. The data were taken from a study of blood T cell repertoires in COVID-19. Trimming removed 6 bases from V and 4 bases from J; junction bases left unmatched: 10. This CDR3 contains 16 residues. Germline CDR1 and CDR2: KGHDR and SFDVKD. Source study methods: Estimation of nucleated cell counts relied on the amplification of reference gene primers. Profiling relied on immunoSEQ multiplex PCR, and the TCRdb table lists in-frame clones only, not all of them. V and J calls and clone size follow that table, whereas D and trimming were derived from the DNA. This table has 200,000 to 300,000 clones, 75% to 85% appearing once.

Sequences were obtained from peripheral blood. The V call is TRBV24-1, the J call TRBJ2-1, with TRBD2 matching 8 bases. The clonotype was recovered from a human donor in a cohort sampled during active COVID-19. CDR3 residues: CATSPLGAGGYNEQFF. The CDR3 bases are TGTGCCACCAGTCCCCTAGGGGCGGGGGGTTACAATGAGCAGTTCTTC.